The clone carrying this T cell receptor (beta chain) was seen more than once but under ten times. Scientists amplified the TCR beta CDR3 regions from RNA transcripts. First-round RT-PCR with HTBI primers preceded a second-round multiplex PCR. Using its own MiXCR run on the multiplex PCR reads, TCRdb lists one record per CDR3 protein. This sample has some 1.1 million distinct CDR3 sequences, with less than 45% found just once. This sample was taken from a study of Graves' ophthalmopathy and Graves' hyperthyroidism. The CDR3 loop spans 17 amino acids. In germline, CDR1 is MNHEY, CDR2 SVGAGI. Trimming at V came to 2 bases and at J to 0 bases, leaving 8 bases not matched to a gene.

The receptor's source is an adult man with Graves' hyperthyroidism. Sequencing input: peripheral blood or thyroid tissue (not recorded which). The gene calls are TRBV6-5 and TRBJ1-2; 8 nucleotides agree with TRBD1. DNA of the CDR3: TGTGCCAGCAGTTACGAGAGCGGACAGGGAACTAACTATGGCTACACCTTC. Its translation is CASSYESGQGTNYGYTF.